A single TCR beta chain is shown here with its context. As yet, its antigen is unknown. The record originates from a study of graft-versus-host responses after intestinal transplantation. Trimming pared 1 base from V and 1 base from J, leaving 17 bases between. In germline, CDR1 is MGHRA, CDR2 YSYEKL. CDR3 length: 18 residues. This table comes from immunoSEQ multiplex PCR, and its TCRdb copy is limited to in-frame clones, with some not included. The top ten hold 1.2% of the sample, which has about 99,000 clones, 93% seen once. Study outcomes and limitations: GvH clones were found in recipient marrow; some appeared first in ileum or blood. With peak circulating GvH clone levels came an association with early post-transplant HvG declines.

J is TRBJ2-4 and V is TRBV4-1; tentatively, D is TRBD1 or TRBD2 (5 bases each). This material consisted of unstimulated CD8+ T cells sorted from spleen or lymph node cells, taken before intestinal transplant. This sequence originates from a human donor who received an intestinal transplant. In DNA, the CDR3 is TGCGCCAGCAGCCAAGGCAATTTGGGGGTAATCGCCAAAAACATTCAGTACTTC. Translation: CASSQGNLGVIAKNIQYF.